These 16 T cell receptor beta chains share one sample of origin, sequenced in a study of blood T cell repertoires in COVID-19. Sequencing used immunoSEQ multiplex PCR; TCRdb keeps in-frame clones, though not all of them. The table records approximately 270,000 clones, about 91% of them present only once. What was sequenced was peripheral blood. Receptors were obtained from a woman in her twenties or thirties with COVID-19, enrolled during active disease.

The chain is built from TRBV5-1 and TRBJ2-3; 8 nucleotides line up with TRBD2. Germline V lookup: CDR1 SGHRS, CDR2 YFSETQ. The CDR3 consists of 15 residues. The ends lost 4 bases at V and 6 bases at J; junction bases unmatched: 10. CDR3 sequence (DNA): TGCGCCAGCAGCCCCGGGGGGCTAGCGGGTGATACGCAGTATTTT. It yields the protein CASSPGGLAGDTQYF.

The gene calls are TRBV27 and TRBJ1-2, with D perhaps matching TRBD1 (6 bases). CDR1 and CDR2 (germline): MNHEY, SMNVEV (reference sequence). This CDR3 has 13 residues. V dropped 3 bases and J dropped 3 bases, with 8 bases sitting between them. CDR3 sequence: CASSFAGDYGYTF. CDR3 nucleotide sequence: TGTGCCAGCAGTTTTGCAGGGGACTATGGCTACACCTTC.

The CDR3 loop is CASSIGASGGVGDEQFF. The CDR3 bases are TGTGCCAGTAGTATAGGGGCTAGCGGGGGGGTCGGCGATGAGCAGTTCTTC. This sequence joins TRBV19 and TRBJ2-1; 12 positions agree with TRBD2. This CDR3 spans 17 amino acids. CDR1 and CDR2 (germline): LNHDA, SQIVND (reference sequence). After removal of 1 base from V and 8 bases from J, the junction contained 9 bases not matched to a gene.

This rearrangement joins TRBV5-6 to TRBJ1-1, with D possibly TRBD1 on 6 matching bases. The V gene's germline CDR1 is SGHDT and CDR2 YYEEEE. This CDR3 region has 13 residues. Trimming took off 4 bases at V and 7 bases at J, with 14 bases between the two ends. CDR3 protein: CASSATRGGEAFF. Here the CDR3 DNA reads TGTGCCAGCAGCGCAACAAGGGGGGGTGAAGCTTTCTTT.

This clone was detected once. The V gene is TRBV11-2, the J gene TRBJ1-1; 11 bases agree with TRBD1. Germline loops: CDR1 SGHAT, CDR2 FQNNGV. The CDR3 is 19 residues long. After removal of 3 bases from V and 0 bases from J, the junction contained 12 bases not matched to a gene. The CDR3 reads CASSFRSGTGGILNTEAFF. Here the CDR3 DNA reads TGTGCCAGCAGCTTTCGGTCGGGGACAGGGGGTATTTTGAACACTGAAGCTTTCTTT.

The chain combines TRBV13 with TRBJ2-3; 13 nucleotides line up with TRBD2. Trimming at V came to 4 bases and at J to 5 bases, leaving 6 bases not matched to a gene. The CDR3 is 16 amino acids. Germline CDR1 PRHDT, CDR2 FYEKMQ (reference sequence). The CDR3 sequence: CASSSRLAGGLDTQYF. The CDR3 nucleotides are TGTGCCAGCAGCTCCAGACTAGCGGGAGGCCTAGATACGCAGTATTTT.

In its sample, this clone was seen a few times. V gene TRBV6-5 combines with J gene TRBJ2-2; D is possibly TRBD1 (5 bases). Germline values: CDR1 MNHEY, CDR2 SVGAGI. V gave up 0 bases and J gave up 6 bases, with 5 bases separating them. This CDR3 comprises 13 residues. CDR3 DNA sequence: TGTGCCAGCAGTTACTCGACAGCCGGGGAGCTGTTTTTT. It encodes CASSYSTAGELFF.

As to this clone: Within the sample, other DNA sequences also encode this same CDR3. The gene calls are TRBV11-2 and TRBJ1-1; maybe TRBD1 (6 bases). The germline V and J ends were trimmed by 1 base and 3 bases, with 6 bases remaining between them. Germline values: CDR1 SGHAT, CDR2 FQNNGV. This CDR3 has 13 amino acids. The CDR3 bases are TGTGCCAGCAGCTTAGGGACAGACACTGAAGCTTTCTTT. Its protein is CASSLGTDTEAFF.

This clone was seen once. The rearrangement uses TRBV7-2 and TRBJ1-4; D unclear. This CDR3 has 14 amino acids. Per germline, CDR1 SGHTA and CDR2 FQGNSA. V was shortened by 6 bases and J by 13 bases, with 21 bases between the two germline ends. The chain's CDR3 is CASRRYREDPRLFF. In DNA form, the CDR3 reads TGTGCCAGCAGGAGATATCGGGAAGACCCAAGACTGTTTTTT.

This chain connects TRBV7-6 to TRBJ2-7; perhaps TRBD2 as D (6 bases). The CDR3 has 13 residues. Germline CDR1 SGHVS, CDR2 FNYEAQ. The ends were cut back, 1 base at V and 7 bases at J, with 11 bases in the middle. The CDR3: CASSLGPRGEQYF. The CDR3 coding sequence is TGTGCCAGCAGCTTAGGACCTCGGGGGGAGCAGTACTTC.

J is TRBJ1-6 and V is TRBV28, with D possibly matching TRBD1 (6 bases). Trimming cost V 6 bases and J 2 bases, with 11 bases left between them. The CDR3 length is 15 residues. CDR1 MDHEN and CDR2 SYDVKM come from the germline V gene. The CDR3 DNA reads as TGTGCCAGCAGATCGGACAGAGCCTATAATTCACCCCTCCACTTT. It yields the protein CASRSDRAYNSPLHF.

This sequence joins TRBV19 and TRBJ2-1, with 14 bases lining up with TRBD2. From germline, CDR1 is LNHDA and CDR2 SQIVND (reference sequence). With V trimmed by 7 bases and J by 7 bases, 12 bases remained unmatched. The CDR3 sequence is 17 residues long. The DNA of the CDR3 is TGTGCCAGTAATACCGGGACTAGCGGGGGCGTCTGGAATGAGCAGTTCTTC. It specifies CASNTGTSGGVWNEQFF.

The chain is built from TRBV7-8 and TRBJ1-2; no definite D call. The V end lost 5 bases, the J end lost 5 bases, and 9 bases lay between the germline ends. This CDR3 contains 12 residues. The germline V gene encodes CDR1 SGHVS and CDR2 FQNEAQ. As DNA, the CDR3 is TGTGCCAGCAGCCTCAGTTATTATGGCTACACCTTC. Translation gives CASSLSYYGYTF. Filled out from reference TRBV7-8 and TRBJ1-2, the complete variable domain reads GAGVSQSPRYKVAKRGQDVALRCDPISGHVSLFWYQQALGQGPEFLTYFQNEAQLDKSGLPSDRFFAERPEGSVSTLKIQRTQQEDSAVYLCASSLSYYGYTFGSGTRLTVV.

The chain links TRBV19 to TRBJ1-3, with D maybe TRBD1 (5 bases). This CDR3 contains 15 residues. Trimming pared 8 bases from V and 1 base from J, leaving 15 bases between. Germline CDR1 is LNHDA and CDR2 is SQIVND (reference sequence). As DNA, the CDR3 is TGTGCCAGTCACAGATCGGGGGAATCTGGAAACACCATATATTTT. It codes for CASHRSGESGNTIYF.

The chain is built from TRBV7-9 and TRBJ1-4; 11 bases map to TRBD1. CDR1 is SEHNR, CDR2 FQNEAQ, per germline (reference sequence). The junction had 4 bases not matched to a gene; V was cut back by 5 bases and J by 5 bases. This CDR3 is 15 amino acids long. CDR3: CASSPDRGRNEKLFF. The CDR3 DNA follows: TGTGCCAGCAGCCCGGACAGGGGGCGGAATGAAAAACTGTTTTTT.

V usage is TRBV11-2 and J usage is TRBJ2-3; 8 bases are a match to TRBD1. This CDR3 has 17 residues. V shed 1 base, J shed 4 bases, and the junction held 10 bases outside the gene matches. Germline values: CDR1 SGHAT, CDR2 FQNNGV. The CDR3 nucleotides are TGTGCCAGCAGCTTAGGAGCAGGGGGCGGAGGCGCAGATACGCAGTATTTT. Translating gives CASSLGAGGGGADTQYF. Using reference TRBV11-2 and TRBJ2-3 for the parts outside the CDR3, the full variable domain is EAGVAQSPRYKIIEKRQSVAFWCNPISGHATLYWYQQILGQGPKLLIQFQNNGVVDDSQLPKDRFSAERLKGVDSTLKIQPAKLEDSAVYLCASSLGAGGGGADTQYFGPGTRLTVL.